The source of this T cell receptor beta chain is a study of shared clonotypes between healthy human individuals. Study outcomes and limitations: It was the non-shared clonotypes that had lower generation probabilities than clonotypes shared by all four donors.

Adults of Caucasian background living in Nashville, Tennessee made up all donors. About this clone itself: Its antigen is as yet unknown. This CDR3 is also generated by other DNA sequences in the sample.

Sequencing was performed with immunoSEQ multiplex PCR; in TCRdb, only in-frame clones are kept and a portion is missing. Altogether 2 million to 3 million clones are present, approximately 93% being singletons, with the ten largest covering about 0.34%. Trimming removed 8 bases at V and 4 bases at J, with 14 bases between. The CDR3 totals 14 residues. Germline V gene data show CDR1 as MDHEN and CDR2 as SYDVKM. Sequenced material: naive CD4+ T cells from PBMCs. The subset denotes: CD45RA+ positively selected. The V call is TRBV28, the J call TRBJ2-2; tentative D call: TRBD2 (5 bases). The clonotype originates from a man younger than 30 in good health. Some clones in this sample may be carry-over from other donors' samples. CDR3 DNA: TGTGCCAGCGTTGGTCCGGGAAGCACCGGGGAGCTGTTTTTT. Protein sequence: CASVGPGSTGELFF.